This T cell receptor beta chain came from a study of T-cell memory formation after mild COVID-19. Study in general: Largely donor-specific TCR clusters were found. Findings of the study overall: There were some responding clones in pre-infection memory, which suggested that cross-reactive memory had joined.

The V and J ends lost 4 bases and 5 bases, in that order; junction bases with no gene match: 4. The CDR3 has 13 amino acids. The germline gives CDR1 MDHEN, CDR2 SYDVKM. The TCR alpha and TCR beta cDNA libraries, bearing sample barcodes and UMIs, were generated by 5'RACE using constant-segment primers. TCRdb fed the 5' RACE reads into MiXCR, producing one record per CDR3 protein. The sample has approximately 410,000 distinct CDR3 sequences, about 22% seen once. On this clonotype: Its matching antigen is unknown.

Material for sequencing was PBMCs or a T cell subset sorted from them (not recorded which). V and J are TRBV28 and TRBJ2-7; TRBD1 aligns across 8 bases. The TCR comes from an adult woman who had mild COVID-19 (a few samples of this study predate the infection). Cell type and time point are not known. DNA for the CDR3: TGTGCCAGCAGTTCGGGACAGGCCCACGAGCAGTACTTC. It encodes CASSSGQAHEQYF.